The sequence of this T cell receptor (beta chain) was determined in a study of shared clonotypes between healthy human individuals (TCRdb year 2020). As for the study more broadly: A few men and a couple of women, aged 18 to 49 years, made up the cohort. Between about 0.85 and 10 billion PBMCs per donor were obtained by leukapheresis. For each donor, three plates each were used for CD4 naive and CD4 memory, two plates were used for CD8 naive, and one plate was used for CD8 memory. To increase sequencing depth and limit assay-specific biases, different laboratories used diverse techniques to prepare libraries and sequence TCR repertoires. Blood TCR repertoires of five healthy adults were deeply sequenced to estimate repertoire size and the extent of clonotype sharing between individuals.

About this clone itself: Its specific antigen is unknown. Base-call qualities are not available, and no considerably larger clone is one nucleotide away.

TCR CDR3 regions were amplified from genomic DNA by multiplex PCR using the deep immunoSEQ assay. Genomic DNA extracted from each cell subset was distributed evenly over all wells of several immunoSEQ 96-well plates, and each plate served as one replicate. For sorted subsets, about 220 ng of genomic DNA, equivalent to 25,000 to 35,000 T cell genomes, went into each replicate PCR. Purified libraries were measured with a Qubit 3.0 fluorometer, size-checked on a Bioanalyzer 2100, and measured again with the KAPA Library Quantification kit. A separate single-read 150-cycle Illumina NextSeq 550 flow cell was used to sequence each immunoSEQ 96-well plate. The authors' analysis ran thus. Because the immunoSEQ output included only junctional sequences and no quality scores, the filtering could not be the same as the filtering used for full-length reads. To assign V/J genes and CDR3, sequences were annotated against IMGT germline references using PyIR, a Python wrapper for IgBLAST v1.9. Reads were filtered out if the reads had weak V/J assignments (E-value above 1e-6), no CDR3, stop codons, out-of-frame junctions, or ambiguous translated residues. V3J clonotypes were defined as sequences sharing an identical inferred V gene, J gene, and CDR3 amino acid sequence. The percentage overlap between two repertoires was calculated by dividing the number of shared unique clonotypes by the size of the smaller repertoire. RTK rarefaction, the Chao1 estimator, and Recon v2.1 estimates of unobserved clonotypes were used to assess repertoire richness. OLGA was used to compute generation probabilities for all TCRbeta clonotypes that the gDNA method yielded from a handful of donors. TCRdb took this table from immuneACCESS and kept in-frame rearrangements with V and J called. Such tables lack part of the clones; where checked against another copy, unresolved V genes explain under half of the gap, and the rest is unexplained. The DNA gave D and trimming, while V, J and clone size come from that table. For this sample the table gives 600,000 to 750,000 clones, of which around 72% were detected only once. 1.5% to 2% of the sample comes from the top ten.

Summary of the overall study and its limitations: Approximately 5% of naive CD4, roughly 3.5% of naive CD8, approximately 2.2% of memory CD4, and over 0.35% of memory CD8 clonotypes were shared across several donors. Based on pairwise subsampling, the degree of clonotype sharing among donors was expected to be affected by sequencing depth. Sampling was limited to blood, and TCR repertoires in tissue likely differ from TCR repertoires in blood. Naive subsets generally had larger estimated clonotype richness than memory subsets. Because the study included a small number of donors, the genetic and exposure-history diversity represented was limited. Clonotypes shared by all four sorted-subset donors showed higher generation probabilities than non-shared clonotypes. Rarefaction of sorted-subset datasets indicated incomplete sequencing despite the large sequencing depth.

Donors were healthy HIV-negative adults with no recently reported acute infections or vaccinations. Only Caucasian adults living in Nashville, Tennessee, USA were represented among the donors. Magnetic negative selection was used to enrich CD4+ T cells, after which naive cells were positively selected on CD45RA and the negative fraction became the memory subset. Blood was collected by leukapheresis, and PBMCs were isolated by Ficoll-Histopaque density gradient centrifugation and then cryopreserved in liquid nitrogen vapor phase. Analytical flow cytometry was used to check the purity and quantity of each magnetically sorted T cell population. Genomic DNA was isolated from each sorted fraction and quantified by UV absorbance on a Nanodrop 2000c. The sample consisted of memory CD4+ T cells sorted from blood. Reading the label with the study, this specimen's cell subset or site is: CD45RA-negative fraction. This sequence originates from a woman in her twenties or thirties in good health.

The sequence in DNA is TGCGCCAGCAGCCCGACAGGGACAGGGATAAACCCTGTGGCTTTCTTT. Protein translation: CASSPTGTGINPVAFF. The rearranged chain carries TRBV4-1 and TRBJ1-1; TRBD1 fits 9 bases in the junction. Trimming leaves V shorter by 4 bases and J shorter by 11 bases, with the junction holding 17 bases beyond the gene matches. The cysteine opens and the phenylalanine closes a CDR3 of 16 amino acids. CDR3 DNA only is kept here, 48 bases in frame from base 1. Based on the germline V gene, the CDR1 and CDR2 sequences are MGHRA and YSYEKL.